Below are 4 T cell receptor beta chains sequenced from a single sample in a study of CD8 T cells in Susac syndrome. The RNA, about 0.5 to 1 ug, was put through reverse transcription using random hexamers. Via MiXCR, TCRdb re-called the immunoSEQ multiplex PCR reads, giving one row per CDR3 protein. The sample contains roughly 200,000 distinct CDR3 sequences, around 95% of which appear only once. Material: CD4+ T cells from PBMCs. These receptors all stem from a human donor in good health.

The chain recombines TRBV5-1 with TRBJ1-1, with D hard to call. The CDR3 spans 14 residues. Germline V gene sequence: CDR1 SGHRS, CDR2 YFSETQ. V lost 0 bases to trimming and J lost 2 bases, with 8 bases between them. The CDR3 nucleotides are TGCGCCAGCAGCTTGGAGAGGGTTAACACTGAAGCTTTCTTT. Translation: CASSLERVNTEAFF.

Here the CDR3 DNA reads TGTGCCAGCAGCCAAGCTGGTATAGGTCTACACTACGAGCAGTACTTC. Translation: CASSQAGIGLHYEQYF. The rearrangement uses TRBV3-1 and TRBJ2-7; D is ambiguous. This CDR3 has 16 residues. The V gene lost 1 base and the J gene lost 3 bases, with 16 bases spanning the gap. Germline V gives CDR1 LGHDT, CDR2 YNNKEL (reference sequence).

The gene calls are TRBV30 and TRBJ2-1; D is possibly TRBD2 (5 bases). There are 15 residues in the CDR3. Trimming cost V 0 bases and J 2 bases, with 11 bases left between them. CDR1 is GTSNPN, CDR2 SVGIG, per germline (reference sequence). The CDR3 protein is CAWSVEGSTYNEQFF. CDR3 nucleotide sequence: TGTGCCTGGAGTGTTGAGGGAAGTACCTACAATGAGCAGTTCTTC.

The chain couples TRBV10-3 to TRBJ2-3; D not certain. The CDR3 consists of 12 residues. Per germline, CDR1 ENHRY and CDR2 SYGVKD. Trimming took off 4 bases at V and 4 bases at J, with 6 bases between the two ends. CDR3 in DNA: TGTGCCATCAGTGGACGAGCAGATACGCAGTATTTT. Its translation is CAISGRADTQYF.